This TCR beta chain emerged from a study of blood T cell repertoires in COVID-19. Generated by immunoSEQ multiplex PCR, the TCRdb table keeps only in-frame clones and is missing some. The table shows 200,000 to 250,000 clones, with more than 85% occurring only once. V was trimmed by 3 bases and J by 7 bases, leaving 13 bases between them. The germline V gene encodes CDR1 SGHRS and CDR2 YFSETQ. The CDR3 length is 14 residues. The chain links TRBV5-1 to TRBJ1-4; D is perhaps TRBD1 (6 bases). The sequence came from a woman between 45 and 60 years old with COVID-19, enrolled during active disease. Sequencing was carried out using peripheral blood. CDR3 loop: CASSWAGEGEKLFF. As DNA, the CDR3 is TGCGCCAGCAGCTGGGCAGGGGAGGGTGAAAAACTGTTTTTT.